Listed below are T cell receptor beta chains from one sample, sequenced in a study of blood T cell repertoires in COVID-19. This table comes from immunoSEQ multiplex PCR, and its TCRdb copy is limited to in-frame clones, with some not included. The sample shows approximately 260,000 clones, around 86% of them seen only once. Sequencing input: peripheral blood. The receptors were sampled from a man in his late teens or twenties with active or convalescent COVID-19. Both conserved end residues are part of each CDR3. D genes are given only for firm matches. Not all rows give a size; the values are once, few, many and, for expanded clones, a class.

clone_size d_call j_call v_call cdr3_nt cdr3_aa
- - TRBJ2-1 TRBV7-3 TGTGCCAGCAGCCAAACGCGGGGCGAGCAGTTCTTC CASSQTRGEQFF
- - TRBJ1-2 TRBV24-1 TGTGCCACCAGTTCAGGGCCCAGCTATGGCTACACCTTC CATSSGPSYGYTF
- TRBD2 TRBJ2-5 TRBV24-1 TGTGCCACCAGTGATTCCGGACTAGCGGGGGGGGAGACCCAGTACTTC CATSDSGLAGGETQYF
- TRBD2 TRBJ2-1 TRBV4-1 TGCGCCAGCAGCCAAGCGACTAGCGGGAGGCTTCTGTTCTTC CASSQATSGRLLFF
- - TRBJ2-7 TRBV6-1 TGTGCCAGCAGTGTAGGCCTGAGTTGGGCCGTCTACGAGCAGTACTTC CASSVGLSWAVYEQYF
- TRBD1 TRBJ2-7 TRBV5-1 TGCGCCAGCAGCTTCGGGACAGCCTACGAGCAGTACTTC CASSFGTAYEQYF
- - TRBJ2-5 TRBV9 TGTGCCAGCAGCCCTCGGACTTTACAAGAGACCCAGTACTTC CASSPRTLQETQYF
- TRBD2 TRBJ2-3 TRBV24-1 TGTGCCACCAGTAGGGGAGGGGAGTTTACGCAGTATTTT CATSRGGEFTQYF
- TRBD2 TRBJ2-1 TRBV19 TGTGCCAGTAGCCCTGGCGGGAGGGCTGGCAATGAGCAGTTCTTC CASSPGGRAGNEQFF
- - TRBJ1-1 TRBV7-9 TGTGCCAGCAGCCCGACAAAGGTGGCTGAAGCTTTCTTT CASSPTKVAEAFF
- - TRBJ1-2 TRBV12-3/TRBV12-4 TGTGCCAGCAGTCCCCGGGGGGACTATGGCTACACCTTC CASSPRGDYGYTF
- - TRBJ1-5 TRBV11-2 TGTGACAGCAGCTTAGATACAGGGTACAGTCAGCCCCAGCATTTT CDSSLDTGYSQPQHF
few - TRBJ2-7 TRBV2 TGTGCCAGCACACAGGCCTACGAGCAGTACTTC CASTQAYEQYF
- - TRBJ2-2 TRBV7-3 TGTGCCAGCAGCTTAGGTGGGGGCTTGGGCACCGGGGAGCTGTTTTTT CASSLGGGLGTGELFF
once - TRBJ2-2 TRBV12-5 TGTGCTAGTGCTTCCCCCAGGGGTGGGACCGGGGAGCTGTTTTTT CASASPRGGTGELFF
- - TRBJ2-3 TRBV12-3/TRBV12-4 TGTGCCAGCAGTTCTCTCACAGATACGCAGTATTTT CASSSLTDTQYF
- - TRBJ2-5 TRBV5-4 TGTGCCAGCAGCTTGGGCCCGCCGGGGTCGCGCGCGGTGACCCAGTACTTC CASSLGPPGSRAVTQYF
- - TRBJ2-3 TRBV24-1 TGTGCCACCAGTGAACAGGCAAGCACAGATACGCAGTATTTT CATSEQASTDTQYF
- - TRBJ1-1 TRBV11-2 TGTGCCAGCAGCTTACAACAGGGAAAGGGTGCTTTCTTT CASSLQQGKGAFF
- TRBD2 TRBJ2-1 TRBV2 TGTGCCAGCAGTACTAGCGGGCTCTCCTACAATGAGCAGTTCTTC CASSTSGLSYNEQFF
- - TRBJ1-4 TRBV5-1 TGCGCCAGCAGCCGAGGGAGGGGGTCGACGGAAACTAATGAAAAACTGTTTTTT CASSRGRGSTETNEKLFF
- - TRBJ2-7 TRBV2 TGTGCCAGCAGTGATGAAGGTAGGAGGACCTACGAGCAGTACTTC CASSDEGRRTYEQYF
few TRBD1 TRBJ1-3 TRBV6-1 TGTGCCAGCAGTGGAGCGGGACAGCGAGGCTCTGGAAACACCATATATTTT CASSGAGQRGSGNTIYF
once - TRBJ2-7 TRBV18 TGTGCCAGCTCATCTGAGATCGAGCAGTACTTC CASSSEIEQYF
- - TRBJ2-1 TRBV5-1 TGCGCCAGCAGCTTGGAATCCAGGGGCCCTCTCAATGAGCAGTTCTTC CASSLESRGPLNEQFF
- - TRBJ2-1 TRBV9 TGTGCCAGCAGCGTTGGATTGCGGGACTACAATGAGCAGTTCTTC CASSVGLRDYNEQFF
- TRBD1 TRBJ2-1 TRBV7-7 TGTGCCAGCAGCCAAGAACCGGGACAGGGGGCCTACAATGAGCAGTTCTTC CASSQEPGQGAYNEQFF
- - TRBJ1-1 TRBV12-3/TRBV12-4 TGTGCCAGCAGCCCGTACACTGAAGCTTTCTTT CASSPYTEAFF
- TRBD1 TRBJ1-2 TRBV5-1 TGCGCCAGCAGTTATGGACAGGGAGCTGGCTACACCTTC CASSYGQGAGYTF
- - TRBJ1-2 TRBV6-5 TGTGCCGTTATAACGGAGAGCGCCAACTATGGCTACACCTTC CAVITESANYGYTF
- TRBD2 TRBJ2-1 TRBV6-2/TRBV6-3 TGTGCCAGCAGTTACGCTGAGACTAGCGGGGGGGACAATGAGCAGTTCTTC CASSYAETSGGDNEQFF
- TRBD1 TRBJ2-1 TRBV7-3 TGTGCCAGCAGCTTGGTTTCAGGGGGAAATGAGCAGTTCTTC CASSLVSGGNEQFF
- TRBD2 TRBJ2-3 TRBV4-3 TGCGCCAGCAGCCAAGATAGGCTCCCGGGACTAGCGGACACAGATACGCAGTATTTT CASSQDRLPGLADTDTQYF
- - TRBJ2-7 TRBV11-3 TGTGCCAGCAGCTTAGGGGAGAGGGTCGAGCAGTACTTC CASSLGERVEQYF
- - TRBJ2-3 TRBV7-3 TGTGCCAGCAGCTTATTCTCTCCGGATACGCAGTATTTT CASSLFSPDTQYF
- TRBD1 TRBJ1-1 TRBV29-1 TGCAGCGGGGGACAGGGAGGGTCTGAAGCTTTCTTT CSGGQGGSEAFF
- TRBD1 TRBJ1-2 TRBV4-1 TGCGCCAGCAGCCAAGATTTATGGGACAGGATCTATGGCTACACCTTC CASSQDLWDRIYGYTF
- - TRBJ1-1 TRBV4-3 TGCGCCAGCAGCCAAGAAAGAGCTATGAACACTGAAGCTTTCTTT CASSQERAMNTEAFF
- TRBD1 TRBJ2-4 TRBV5-1 TGCGCCAGCAGCCCCGGACAGGGGTACATTCAGTACTTC CASSPGQGYIQYF
- TRBD2 TRBJ2-3 TRBV27 TGTGCCAGCAGTCCCTGGGAATCGGGTTTTAGCGGGGGGGAGGGCACAGATACGCAGTATTTT CASSPWESGFSGGEGTDTQYF